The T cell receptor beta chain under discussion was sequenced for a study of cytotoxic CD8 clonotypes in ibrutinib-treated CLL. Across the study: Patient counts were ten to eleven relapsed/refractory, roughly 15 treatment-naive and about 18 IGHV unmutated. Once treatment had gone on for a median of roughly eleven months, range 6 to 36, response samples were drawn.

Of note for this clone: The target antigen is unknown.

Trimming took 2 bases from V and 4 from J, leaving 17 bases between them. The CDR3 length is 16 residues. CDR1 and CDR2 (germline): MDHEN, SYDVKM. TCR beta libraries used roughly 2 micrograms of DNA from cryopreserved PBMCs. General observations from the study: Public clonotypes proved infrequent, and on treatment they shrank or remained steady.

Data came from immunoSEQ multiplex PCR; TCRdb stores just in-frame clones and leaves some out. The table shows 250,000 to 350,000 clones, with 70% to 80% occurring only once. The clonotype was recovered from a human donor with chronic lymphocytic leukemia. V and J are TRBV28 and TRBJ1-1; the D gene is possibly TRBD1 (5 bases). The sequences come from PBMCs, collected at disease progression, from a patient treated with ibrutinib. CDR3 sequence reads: CASSLVWAGRVTEAFF. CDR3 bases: TGTGCCAGCAGTTTAGTCTGGGCAGGGAGAGTCACTGAAGCTTTCTTT.